This T cell receptor (beta chain) originates from a study of cytomegalovirus exposure and HLA in healthy donors. The length of the CDR3 is 14 residues. Per germline, CDR1 SGHTS and CDR2 YDEGEE. V lost 3 bases to trimming and J lost 9 bases; unmatched junction nucleotides: 9. TCRdb's copy holds only in-frame clones and misses some; the assay was immunoSEQ multiplex PCR. The sample yields about 200,000 clones, 70% to 85% seen once. This sequence was found in a woman aged 25 to 39 in good health and CMV-seropositive. The sample taken for sequencing was PBMCs. The chain uses TRBV5-8 and TRBJ1-5, with TRBD1 matching 7 bases. The CDR3 nucleotides read TGTGCCAGCAGCTCTGGGCGCCAGGGGGGGCCCCAGCATTTT. Translated: CASSSGRQGGPQHF.